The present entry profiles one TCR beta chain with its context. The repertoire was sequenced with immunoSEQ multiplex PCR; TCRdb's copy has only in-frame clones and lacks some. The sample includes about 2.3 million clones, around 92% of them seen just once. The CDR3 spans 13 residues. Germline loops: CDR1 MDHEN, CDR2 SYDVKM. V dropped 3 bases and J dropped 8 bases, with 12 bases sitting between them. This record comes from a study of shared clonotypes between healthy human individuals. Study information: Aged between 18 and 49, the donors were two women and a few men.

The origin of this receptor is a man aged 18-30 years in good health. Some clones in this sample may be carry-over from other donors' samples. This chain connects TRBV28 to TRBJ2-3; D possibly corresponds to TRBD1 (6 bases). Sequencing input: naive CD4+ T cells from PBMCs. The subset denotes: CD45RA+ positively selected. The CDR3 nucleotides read TGTGCCAGCAGTTTGGTGGGGGCGGCTACGCAGTATTTT. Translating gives CASSLVGAATQYF.